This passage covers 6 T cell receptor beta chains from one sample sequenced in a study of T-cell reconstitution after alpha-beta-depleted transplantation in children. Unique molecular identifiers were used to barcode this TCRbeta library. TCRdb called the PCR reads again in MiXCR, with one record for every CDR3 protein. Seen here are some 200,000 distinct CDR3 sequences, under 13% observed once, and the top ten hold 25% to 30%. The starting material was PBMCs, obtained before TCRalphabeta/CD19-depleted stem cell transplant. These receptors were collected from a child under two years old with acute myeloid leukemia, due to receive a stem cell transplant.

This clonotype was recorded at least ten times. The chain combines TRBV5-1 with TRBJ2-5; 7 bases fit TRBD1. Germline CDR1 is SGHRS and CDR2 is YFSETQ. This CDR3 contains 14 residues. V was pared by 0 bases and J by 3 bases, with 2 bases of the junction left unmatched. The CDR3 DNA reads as TGCGCCAGCAGCTTGGTAACAGGGGAAGAGACCCAGTACTTC. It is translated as CASSLVTGEETQYF.

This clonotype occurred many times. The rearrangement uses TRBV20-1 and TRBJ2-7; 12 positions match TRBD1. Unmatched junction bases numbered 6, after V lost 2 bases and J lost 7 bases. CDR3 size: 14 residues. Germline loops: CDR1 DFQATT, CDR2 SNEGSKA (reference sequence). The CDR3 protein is CSARKGQGADEQYF. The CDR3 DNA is TGCAGTGCTAGAAAGGGACAGGGGGCTGATGAGCAGTACTTC.

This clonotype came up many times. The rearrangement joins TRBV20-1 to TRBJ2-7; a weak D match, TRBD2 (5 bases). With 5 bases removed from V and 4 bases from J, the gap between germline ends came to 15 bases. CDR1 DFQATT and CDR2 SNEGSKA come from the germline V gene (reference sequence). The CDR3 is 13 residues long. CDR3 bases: TGCAGTGCTTCATCTGGGAGCCCATACGAGCAGTACTTC. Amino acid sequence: CSASSGSPYEQYF.

The CDR3 coding sequence is TGTGCCAGCAGTGACAGGGGGGTCACTGAAGCTTTCTTT. Its translation: CASSDRGVTEAFF. The rearrangement links TRBV6-1 to TRBJ1-1; 7 nucleotides align to TRBD1. The CDR3 loop spans 13 amino acids. Germline V gene data show CDR1 as MNHNS and CDR2 as SASEGT. The V gene end was trimmed by 3 bases and the J gene end by 4 bases; junction bases not matched to a gene: 2.

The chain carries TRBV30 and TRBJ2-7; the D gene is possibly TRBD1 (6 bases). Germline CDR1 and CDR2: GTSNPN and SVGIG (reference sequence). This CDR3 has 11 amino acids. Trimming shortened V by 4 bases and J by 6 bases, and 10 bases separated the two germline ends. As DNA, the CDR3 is TGTGCCTGGACAACAGGGCGCGAGCAGTACTTC. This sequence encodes CAWTTGREQYF.

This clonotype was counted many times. The CDR3 DNA is TGCAGTGCCCCTCAGGGCGTGGCTCGGACCCAGTACTTC. Its translation is CSAPQGVARTQYF. This sequence joins TRBV20-1 and TRBJ2-5; possibly TRBD1 for D (5 bases). The CDR3 loop spans 13 amino acids. Per germline, CDR1 DFQATT and CDR2 SNEGSKA (reference sequence). With 6 bases removed from V and 7 bases from J, the gap between germline ends came to 18 bases.